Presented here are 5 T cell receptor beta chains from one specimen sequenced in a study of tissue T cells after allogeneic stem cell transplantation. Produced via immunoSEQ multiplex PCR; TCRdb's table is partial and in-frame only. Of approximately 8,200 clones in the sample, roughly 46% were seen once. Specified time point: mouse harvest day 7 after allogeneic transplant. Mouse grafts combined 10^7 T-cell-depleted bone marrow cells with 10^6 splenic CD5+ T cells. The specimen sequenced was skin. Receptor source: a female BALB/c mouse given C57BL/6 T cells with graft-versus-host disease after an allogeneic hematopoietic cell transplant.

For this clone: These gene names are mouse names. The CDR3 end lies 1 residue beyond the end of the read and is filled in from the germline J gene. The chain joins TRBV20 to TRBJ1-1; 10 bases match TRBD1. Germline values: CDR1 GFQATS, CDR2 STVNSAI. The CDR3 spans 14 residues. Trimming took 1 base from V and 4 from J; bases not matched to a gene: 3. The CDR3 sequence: CGARATGGGTEVFF. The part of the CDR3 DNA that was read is TGTGGTGCTAGGGCGACAGGGGGCGGCACAGAAGTCTTC. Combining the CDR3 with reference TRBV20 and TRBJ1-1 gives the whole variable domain GALVYQYPRRTICKSGTSMRMECQAVGFQATSVAWYRQSPQKTFELIALSTVNSAIKYEQNFTQEKFPISHPNLSFSSMTVLNAYLEDRGLYLCGARATGGGTEVFFGKGTRLTVV.

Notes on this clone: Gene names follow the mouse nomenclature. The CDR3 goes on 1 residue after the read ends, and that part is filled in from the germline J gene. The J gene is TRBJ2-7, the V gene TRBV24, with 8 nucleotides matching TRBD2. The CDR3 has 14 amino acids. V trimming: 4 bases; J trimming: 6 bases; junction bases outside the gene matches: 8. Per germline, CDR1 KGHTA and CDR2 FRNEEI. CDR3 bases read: TGTGCCAGCAGTCCCCTGGGGGGCGCCGGTGAACAGTAC. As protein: CASSPLGGAGEQY. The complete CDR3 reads CASSPLGGAGEQYF.

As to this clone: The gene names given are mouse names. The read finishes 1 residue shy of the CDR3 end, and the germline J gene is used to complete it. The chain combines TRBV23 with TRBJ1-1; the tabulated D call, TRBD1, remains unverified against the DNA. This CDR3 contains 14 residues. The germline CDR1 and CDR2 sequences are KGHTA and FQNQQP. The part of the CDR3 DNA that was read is TGCTCCAGCAGCCTCGGGACAGGGAACACAGAAGTCTTC. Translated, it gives CSSSLGTGNTEVF. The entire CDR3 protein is CSSSLGTGNTEVFF. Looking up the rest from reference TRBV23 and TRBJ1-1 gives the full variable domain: DAAVTQKPRYLIKMKGQEAEMKCIPEKGHTAVFWYQQKQSKELKFLIYFQNQQPLDQIDMVKERFSAVCPSSSLCSLGIRTCEAEDSALYLCSSSLGTGNTEVFFGKGTRLTVV.

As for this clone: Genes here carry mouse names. The sequenced CDR3 bases are TGTGCCAGCAGTGAACAGGGGGCTGGCCAAGACACCCAGTAC. This encodes CASSEQGAGQDTQY. The complete CDR3 sequence is CASSEQGAGQDTQYF. This sequence joins TRBV13-1 and TRBJ2-5; 9 bases fit TRBD1. The DNA ends 1 residue before the CDR3 does, and the rest of the CDR3 is filled in from the germline J gene. CDR1 is NSHNY and CDR2 is SYGAGN in the germline V gene. CDR3 length equals 15 residues. V lost 2 bases, J lost 2 bases, and 3 bases stayed unmatched.

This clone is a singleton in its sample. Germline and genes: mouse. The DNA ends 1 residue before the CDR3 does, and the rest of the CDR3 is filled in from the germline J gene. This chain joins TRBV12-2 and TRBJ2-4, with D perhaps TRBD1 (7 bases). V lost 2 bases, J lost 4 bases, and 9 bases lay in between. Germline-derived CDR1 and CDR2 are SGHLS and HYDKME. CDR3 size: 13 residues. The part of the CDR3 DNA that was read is TGTGCCAGCTCTCCCAGGGGGGAAAACACCTTGTAC. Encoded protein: CASSPRGENTLY. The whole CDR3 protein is CASSPRGENTLYF.